The clone carrying this TCR beta chain appeared a single time. Its specificity is unknown. CDR1 LGHNA and CDR2 YNFKEQ come from the germline V gene. The CDR3 has 15 amino acids. V dropped 4 bases and J dropped 4 bases, with 16 bases sitting between them. This entry belongs to a study of cytomegalovirus exposure and HLA in healthy donors. The study, taken as a whole, reports: In a later analysis, specific HLA alleles were associated with over 15,000 TCR beta sequences at a 0.05 false discovery rate. Most TCR sequences were uncommon, yet certain public TCRs appeared in many donors.

Donors counted as nominally healthy when sampled, yet unrecorded immune exposures were likely. In the PCR, 60 Vbeta and 13 Jbeta primers were used. Profiled with immunoSEQ multiplex PCR; TCRdb holds only in-frame clones, not every one. The sample has fewer than 200,000 clones; 80% to 85% are singletons. This clonotype was sampled from a male donor in good health and CMV-seronegative. The rearrangement links TRBV4-2 to TRBJ1-2, with D unclear. Sequenced material: PBMCs. CDR3 protein: CASSRSERAPYGYTF. In DNA, the CDR3 is TGTGCCAGCAGCCGCTCCGAGAGGGCCCCCTATGGCTACACCTTC.